What follows are 25 T cell receptor beta chains derived from one specimen sequenced in a study of radiotherapy plus CTLA-4 blockade in lung cancer. Here immunoSEQ multiplex PCR was the method, and the copy in TCRdb shows in-frame clones only, minus some. The sample contains around 95,000 clones, around four fifths of which appear only once. Sequenced material: peripheral blood, taken from a patient treated with radiotherapy plus ipilimumab. The source is a human donor with non-small cell lung cancer who had stable disease on radiotherapy plus ipilimumab.

This chain links TRBV6-9 with TRBJ1-4, with D possibly matching TRBD1 (5 bases). The CDR3 loop spans 14 amino acids. Trimming pared 5 bases from V and 3 bases from J, leaving 10 bases between. The germline V gene has CDR1 MNHGY and CDR2 SVAAGI. DNA of the CDR3: TGTGCCAGCAGTAGACAGCGCTCTAATGAAAAACTGTTTTTT. As protein: CASSRQRSNEKLFF.

J is TRBJ1-5 and V is TRBV6-6; tentatively, D is TRBD1 (5 bases). Trimming stripped 2 bases from V and 1 base from J, with 12 bases between. The CDR3 is 16 residues long. Germline-derived CDR1 and CDR2 are MNHNY and SVGAGI (reference sequence). CDR3 protein: CASSYHPRDSNQPQHF. CDR3 DNA sequence: TGTGCCAGCAGTTACCATCCCCGGGACAGCAATCAGCCCCAGCATTTT.

This chain uses TRBV7-8 with TRBJ2-7, with unresolved D. V was pared by 5 bases and J by 5 bases, with 10 bases between. Germline CDR1 SGHVS, CDR2 FQNEAQ. There are 12 residues in the CDR3. This CDR3 reads CASSPGGDEQYF. The CDR3 nucleotides are TGTGCCAGCAGCCCCGGCGGCGACGAGCAGTACTTC.

CDR3 nucleotide sequence: TGTGCCAGCAGTTTAACTCGGAATCAGCCCCAGCATTTT. Amino acid sequence: CASSLTRNQPQHF. The genes are TRBV27 and TRBJ1-5, with unresolved D. Looked up from germline, CDR1 is MNHEY and CDR2 is SMNVEV (reference sequence). There are 13 residues in the CDR3. The V end was cut by 2 bases, the J end by 4 bases, with 6 bases between.

The rearrangement links TRBV19 to TRBJ1-3; no reliable D call. Trimming removed 4 bases from V and 2 bases from J, with 9 bases in between. The CDR3 has 14 amino acids. The germline V gene has CDR1 LNHDA and CDR2 SQIVND (reference sequence). The CDR3 loop is CASSTPAAGNTIYF. In nucleotides, the CDR3 is TGTGCCAGTAGTACCCCCGCGGCTGGAAACACCATATATTTT.

The chain joins TRBV5-1 to TRBJ1-3; possibly TRBD1 for D (5 bases). Trimming removed 0 bases from V and 0 bases from J, with 13 bases in between. The CDR3 is 17 amino acids. CDR1 SGHRS and CDR2 YFSETQ come from the germline V gene. The CDR3 loop reads CASSLGKGIFSGNTIYF. For the CDR3, the DNA is TGCGCCAGCAGCTTGGGTAAGGGGATCTTCTCTGGAAACACCATATATTTT.

The chain carries TRBV11-2 and TRBJ2-3; 7 bases are shared with TRBD2. This CDR3 contains 16 residues. Germline V gene data show CDR1 as SGHAT and CDR2 as FQNNGV. V lost 1 base to trimming and J lost 1 base; unmatched junction nucleotides: 5. CDR3 sequence (DNA): TGTGCCAGCAGCTTAGGGGAGGGCAGGGGCACAGATACGCAGTATTTT. Its translation: CASSLGEGRGTDTQYF.

V and J are TRBV4-2 and TRBJ1-2; D may be TRBD1 (5 bases). The CDR3 contains 16 residues. Germline values: CDR1 LGHNA, CDR2 YNFKEQ. V lost 4 bases to trimming and J lost 0 bases, with 15 bases between them. The chain's CDR3 is CASSPQGSGTNYGYTF. Written as DNA, the CDR3 is TGTGCCAGCAGCCCTCAGGGCAGCGGCACTAACTATGGCTACACCTTC.

The V call is TRBV7-9, the J call TRBJ2-4; 7 positions match TRBD2. V trimming: 3 bases; J trimming: 2 bases; junction bases outside the gene matches: 10. Germline V gene data show CDR1 as SEHNR and CDR2 as FQNEAQ (reference sequence). This CDR3 is built from 17 residues. CDR3 coding DNA: TGTGCCAGCAGCTTCGCGAGGGGCGGGAGTTCCAAAAACATTCAGTACTTC. The encoded protein is CASSFARGGSSKNIQYF.

J is TRBJ1-6 and V is TRBV7-2; TRBD1 agrees at 7 bases. CDR1 and CDR2 from the germline V gene are SGHTA and FQGNSA. V shed 5 bases and J 3 bases; nucleotides not matched to a gene: 4. CDR3 length: 15 residues. CDR3 residues: CASSGRTGYNSPLHF. DNA for the CDR3: TGTGCCAGCAGCGGGAGGACAGGCTATAATTCACCCCTCCACTTT.

The J gene is TRBJ1-5, the V gene TRBV28; D may be TRBD1 (6 bases). This CDR3 is 18 amino acids long. Germline values: CDR1 MDHEN, CDR2 SYDVKM. V was shortened by 4 bases and J by 0 bases, with 19 bases between the two germline ends. The CDR3: CASSSTYNRDPSNQPQHF. The DNA of the CDR3 is TGTGCCAGCAGTTCGACGTACAACAGGGACCCTAGCAATCAGCCCCAGCATTTT. The entire variable domain, with the rest obtained from reference TRBV28 and TRBJ1-5, is as follows: DVKVTQSSRYLVKRTGEKVFLECVQDMDHENMFWYRQDPGLGLRLIYFSYDVKMKEKGDIPEGYSVSREKKERFSLILESASTNQTSMYLCASSSTYNRDPSNQPQHFGDGTRLSIL.

The chain uses TRBV6-6 and TRBJ2-3, with D possibly being TRBD2 (6 bases). Germline-derived CDR1 and CDR2 are MNHNY and SVGAGI (reference sequence). The V gene lost 10 bases and the J gene lost 1 base, with 15 bases spanning the gap. This CDR3 has 14 amino acids. The CDR3 region is CATGWRDRTDTQYF. CDR3 DNA sequence: TGTGCCACCGGATGGAGGGACCGCACAGATACGCAGTATTTT.

V is TRBV27 and J is TRBJ2-3, with 11 positions matching TRBD2. The CDR3 is made up of 18 amino acids. Germline V CDR1 and CDR2: MNHEY, SMNVEV (reference sequence). Losses at the gene ends were 6 bases for V and 11 bases for J; bases not matched to a gene: 22. The CDR3 nucleotides read TGTGCCAGCAGCCCTCCCCCCGGGACTAGCGGACTTATGGGGGGGCAGTATTTT. It specifies CASSPPPGTSGLMGGQYF.

The chain has TRBV5-1 and TRBJ2-2, with 7 positions matching TRBD2. V gave up 0 bases and J gave up 5 bases; unmatched junction bases: 4. Looked up from germline, CDR1 is SGHRS and CDR2 is YFSETQ. CDR3 size: 15 residues. The CDR3 spells CASSLAGGRTGELFF. CDR3 nucleotide sequence: TGCGCCAGCAGCTTGGCGGGGGGTCGGACCGGGGAGCTGTTTTTT.

The genes are TRBV18 and TRBJ1-1; no clear D. V dropped 8 bases and J dropped 1 base, with 11 bases sitting between them. Germline V gives CDR1 KGHSH, CDR2 LQKENI. The CDR3 runs 13 residues. The CDR3, as DNA: TGTGCCAGCGGACCGTCGGGGAACACTGAAGCTTTCTTT. Translated: CASGPSGNTEAFF.

The rearrangement uses TRBV6-1 and TRBJ2-7; TRBD1 is a possible D gene (6 bases). Germline V gives CDR1 MNHNS, CDR2 SASEGT. V gave up 11 bases and J gave up 0 bases, with 14 bases separating them. CDR3 length: 13 residues. The CDR3 protein is CAHRVDSSYEQYF. In DNA, the CDR3 is TGTGCCCACAGAGTGGACAGCTCCTACGAGCAGTACTTC.

The CDR3 region is CASSLRQDHSNQPQHF. The DNA for the CDR3 is TGTGCCAGTAGTCTGAGACAGGACCATAGCAATCAGCCCCAGCATTTT. The rearrangement uses TRBV19 and TRBJ1-5; tentative D call: TRBD1 (6 bases). V lost 5 bases, J lost 0 bases, and 14 bases lay in between. Germline V gene lookup returns CDR1 LNHDA and CDR2 SQIVND (reference sequence). The CDR3 sequence is 16 residues long.

This clone was seen a handful of times. The rearrangement links TRBV18 to TRBJ2-2, with D uncertain. The germline CDR1 and CDR2 sequences are KGHSH and LQKENI. V gave up 2 bases and J gave up 4 bases, with 5 bases separating them. The CDR3 contains 13 residues. The CDR3: CASSPRFTGELFF. The CDR3 DNA reads TGTGCCAGCTCACCAAGGTTCACCGGGGAGCTGTTTTTT.

This chain connects TRBV6-5 to TRBJ2-2; maybe TRBD2 (5 bases). The V gene lost 6 bases and the J gene lost 5 bases, with 16 bases spanning the gap. The CDR3 covers 15 residues. Germline CDR1 is MNHEY and CDR2 is SVGAGI. CDR3 loop: CASRADWRSTGELFF. CDR3 DNA: TGTGCCAGCAGGGCGGACTGGAGGAGTACCGGGGAGCTGTTTTTT.

In its sample, this clone was seen a few times. The chain joins TRBV11-2 to TRBJ1-1; weak D call: TRBD1 (6 bases). The germline V gene encodes CDR1 SGHAT and CDR2 FQNNGV. V lost 6 bases and J 4 bases, leaving 12 bases between the germline ends. The CDR3 has 13 residues. CDR3 in amino acids: CASSTGQFTEAFF. The CDR3 nucleotides read TGTGCCAGCAGTACGGGACAATTCACTGAAGCTTTCTTT.

This chain uses TRBV18 with TRBJ1-6; 10 nucleotides match TRBD1. The CDR3 has 14 residues. Trimming cost V 6 bases and J 7 bases; bases outside gene matches: 3. Germline V lookup: CDR1 KGHSH, CDR2 LQKENI. DNA of the CDR3: TGTGCCAGCTCCCGGGACAGGGGCAATTCACCCCTCCACTTT. Translation gives CASSRDRGNSPLHF.

The genes are TRBV11-2 and TRBJ2-3, with D maybe TRBD1 (6 bases). The length of the CDR3 is 16 residues. V was clipped by 6 bases and J by 4 bases, with 20 bases between them. Germline loops: CDR1 SGHAT, CDR2 FQNNGV. CDR3 nucleotide sequence: TGTGCCAGCAGACCTTACGGTTTCAGGGGCGCAGATACGCAGTATTTT. This codes for CASRPYGFRGADTQYF.

The chain uses TRBV28 and TRBJ2-7; D unresolved. V was trimmed by 6 bases and J by 4 bases, leaving 10 bases between them. Germline V gene sequence: CDR1 MDHEN, CDR2 SYDVKM. The CDR3 contains 12 residues. CDR3 sequence (DNA): TGTGCCAGCAGCACTATCCTATACGAGCAGTACTTC. Protein sequence: CASSTILYEQYF.

This rearrangement joins TRBV5-1 to TRBJ1-6; D uncertain. Trimming stripped 0 bases from V and 7 bases from J, with 17 bases between. CDR3 length equals 17 residues. CDR1 and CDR2 from the germline V gene are SGHRS and YFSETQ. In DNA form, the CDR3 reads TGCGCCAGCAGCTTGGACGGACCCGCTTATGAGAATTCACCCCTCCACTTT. This codes for CASSLDGPAYENSPLHF.

The chain uses TRBV5-6 and TRBJ2-6; D possibly uses TRBD1 or TRBD2 (5 bases each). This CDR3 region has 13 residues. Trimming took 4 bases from V and 4 from J, leaving 6 bases between them. Germline CDR1 reads SGHDT; CDR2 reads YYEEEE. CDR3 bases: TGTGCCAGCAGCGGGGACGGGGCCAACGTCCTGACTTTC. Translated, it gives CASSGDGANVLTF.